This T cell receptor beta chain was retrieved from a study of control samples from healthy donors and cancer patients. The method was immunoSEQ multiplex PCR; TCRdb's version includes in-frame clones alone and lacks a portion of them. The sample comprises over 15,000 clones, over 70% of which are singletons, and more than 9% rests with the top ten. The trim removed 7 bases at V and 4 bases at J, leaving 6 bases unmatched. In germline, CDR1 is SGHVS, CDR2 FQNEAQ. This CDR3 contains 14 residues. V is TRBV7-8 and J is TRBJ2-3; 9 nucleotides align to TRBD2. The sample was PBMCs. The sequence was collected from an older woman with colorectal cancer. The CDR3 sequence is CASNRTSAADTQYF. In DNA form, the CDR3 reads TGTGCCAGCAATCGGACTAGCGCGGCAGATACGCAGTATTTT.